This T cell receptor (beta chain) was found in a study of T cell responses to AZD1222 COVID-19 vaccine. Study results and limitations: Just a handful of AZD1222 recipients tested seropositive at baseline. Repertoires were obtained solely post-peak T cell response. Within unmutated variant regions lay the reported targets of nearly half of spike-specific TCRs.

Assay: immunoSEQ multiplex PCR; the TCRdb copy retains only in-frame clones and omits some. This table holds roughly 150,000 clones, about 90% found once. In regard to this clone: Its antigen is currently unknown.

It was second doses at about 4 or about 12 weeks that were pooled. Sequenced here: peripheral blood, sampled 28 days after the second AZD1222 dose. This TCR was recovered from an adult who received the AZD1222 COVID-19 vaccine.

CDR3 sequence reads: CASRETGDYGYTF. The CDR3 DNA sequence: TGCGCCAGCAGAGAAACAGGGGACTATGGCTACACCTTC. The chain is built from TRBV10-2 and TRBJ1-2, with 7 bases that match TRBD1. CDR3 length equals 13 residues. Germline CDR1 is WSHSY and CDR2 is SAAADI. V gave up 6 bases and J gave up 3 bases; unmatched junction bases: 4.